This T cell receptor (beta chain) was identified during a study of Graves' ophthalmopathy and Graves' hyperthyroidism. This clonotype showed up many times. Orbital computed tomography and thyroid ultrasound, along with TRAb, serum thyroxine and clinical symptoms, underpinned diagnosis. RNA transcripts were the template, and TCR beta CDR3 regions were amplified from them. RT-PCR was first run with HTBI primers, then multiplex PCR in a second round. Each CDR3 protein gets one entry after TCRdb re-called the multiplex PCR reads with MiXCR. The repertoire holds hundreds of thousands of distinct CDR3 sequences, with under 15% as singletons. The CDR3 has 14 residues. Deletions cut 3 bases from V and 5 bases from J, with 13 bases between.

The sample consisted of blood. The V gene is TRBV12-3 or TRBV12-4, the J gene TRBJ1-1; D ambiguous. This clonotype was sampled from a woman aged 25 to 45 with Graves' ophthalmopathy. The CDR3 nucleotides read TGTGCCAGCAGTTTCGCCGGACGTTTAACTGAAGCTTTCTTT. It translates to CASSFAGRLTEAFF.